These 27 T cell receptor beta chains were sequenced from one sample in a study of cytomegalovirus exposure and HLA in healthy donors. 13 Jbeta primers and 60 Vbeta primers were used for the PCR. The method was immunoSEQ multiplex PCR; TCRdb's version includes in-frame clones alone and lacks a portion of them. The sample contains around 100,000 clones, roughly 85% of which appear only once. The sample taken for sequencing was PBMCs. These receptors were obtained from a woman in her forties in good health and CMV-seronegative.

The chain uses TRBV25-1 and TRBJ1-1; no firm D call. The CDR3 extends over 12 amino acids. Per germline, CDR1 MGHDK and CDR2 SYGVNS. The V gene lost 4 bases and the J gene lost 6 bases, with 9 bases spanning the gap. DNA for the CDR3: TGTGCCAGCAGTGGAGGGCTCTCTGAAGCTTTCTTT. Its protein is CASSGGLSEAFF.

J is TRBJ1-2 and V is TRBV6-5; TRBD1 agrees at 8 bases. CDR3 length: 11 amino acids. Germline CDR1 MNHEY, CDR2 SVGAGI. The ends lost 6 bases at V and 6 bases at J; junction bases unmatched: 0. DNA of the CDR3: TGTGCCAGCAGACAGGGGGATGGCTACACCTTC. This codes for CASRQGDGYTF.

Comments on this clone: One junction end disagrees with the germline gene, perhaps due to a read error. The chain recombines TRBV9 with TRBJ2-2; 8 bases fit TRBD2. CDR1 is SGDLS, CDR2 YYNGEE, per germline. This CDR3 is 16 amino acids long. The CDR3 here is CASSLGTSLRTGELSF. DNA of the CDR3: TGTGCCAGCAGCTTAGGGACTAGTCTTAGGACCGGGGAGCTGTCTTTT.

This clone came up a few times. The V and J genes are TRBV4-3 and TRBJ1-6, with D hard to call. This CDR3 has 20 residues. CDR1 and CDR2 (germline): LGHNA, YSLEER. The V gene lost 0 bases and the J gene lost 0 bases, with 18 bases spanning the gap. The CDR3 region is CASSQDTPGFHFSYNSPLHF. The CDR3 coding sequence is TGCGCCAGCAGCCAAGATACCCCGGGTTTCCATTTCTCCTATAATTCACCCCTCCACTTT.

The V gene is TRBV28, the J gene TRBJ2-7, with D maybe TRBD2 (6 bases). V lost 10 bases and J 1 base, leaving 17 bases between the germline ends. Germline CDR1 MDHEN, CDR2 SYDVKM. CDR3 length equals 14 residues. DNA of the CDR3: TGTGCCACGGGTAGGGCCGGGAGTTCCTACGAGCAGTACTTC. This codes for CATGRAGSSYEQYF.

The rearrangement joins TRBV7-2 to TRBJ2-1; 12 bases fit TRBD2. The CDR3 sequence is 15 residues long. The V gene end was trimmed by 10 bases and the J gene end by 6 bases; junction bases not matched to a gene: 10. Germline values: CDR1 SGHTA, CDR2 FQGNSA. The CDR3 bases are TGTGCCACTACGCTAGCGGGGGGGCAGGTCAATGAGCAGTTCTTC. This gives the protein CATTLAGGQVNEQFF.

The chain recombines TRBV19 with TRBJ1-5, with 7 bases fitting TRBD1. This CDR3 spans 14 amino acids. V lost 3 bases to trimming and J lost 5 bases; unmatched junction nucleotides: 4. Germline V lookup: CDR1 LNHDA, CDR2 SQIVND (reference sequence). The CDR3 loop is CASSMVGQDQPQHF. The CDR3 nucleotides are TGTGCCAGTAGTATGGTTGGACAGGATCAGCCCCAGCATTTT.

V gene TRBV7-9 combines with J gene TRBJ1-3; 8 bases fit TRBD1. CDR1 SEHNR and CDR2 FQNEAQ come from the germline V gene (reference sequence). Germline trimming cut 5 bases from V and 2 bases from J; bases unmatched to any gene: 11. The CDR3 is 17 residues long. In DNA form, the CDR3 reads TGTGCCAGCAGCGCCTTCCAGGACAGGGTAACTGGAAACACCATATATTTT. This gives the protein CASSAFQDRVTGNTIYF.

The rearrangement uses TRBV7-2 and TRBJ2-2, with D unclear. Germline values: CDR1 SGHTA, CDR2 FQGNSA. V was trimmed by 6 bases and J by 1 base, leaving 9 bases between them. The CDR3 covers 14 residues. The CDR3 region has the DNA TGTGCCAGCAGATATACAGAGAACACCGGGGAGCTGTTTTTT. This sequence encodes CASRYTENTGELFF.

The rearrangement links TRBV19 to TRBJ2-3; D gene unclear. The length of the CDR3 is 13 residues. CDR1 is LNHDA and CDR2 is SQIVND in the germline V gene (reference sequence). Trimming removed 4 bases from V and 4 bases from J, with 9 bases in between. The CDR3 spells CASSNQKADTQYF. CDR3 DNA sequence: TGTGCCAGTAGTAACCAGAAAGCAGATACGCAGTATTTT.

This chain uses TRBV11-3 with TRBJ2-2, with D maybe TRBD2 (5 bases). Per germline, CDR1 SGHNT and CDR2 YENEEA. The length of the CDR3 is 15 residues. V gave up 4 bases and J gave up 1 base, with 10 bases separating them. CDR3 DNA: TGTGCCAGCAGCTACGAGGGCGGGAACACCGGGGAGCTGTTTTTT. Protein sequence: CASSYEGGNTGELFF.

This clone was seen a few times. The chain joins TRBV27 to TRBJ2-1, with 7 bases fitting TRBD2. CDR3 length: 16 residues. The V gene's germline CDR1 is MNHEY and CDR2 SMNVEV (reference sequence). V trimming: 6 bases; J trimming: 6 bases; junction bases outside the gene matches: 14. CDR3 DNA: TGTGCCAGCAGCACCTGGGAGGGAGGGATCGGCAATGAGCAGTTCTTC. The encoded protein is CASSTWEGGIGNEQFF.

The chain combines TRBV5-8 with TRBJ2-1; 13 bases agree with TRBD2. The CDR3 is made up of 17 amino acids. Germline V gives CDR1 SGHTS, CDR2 YDEGEE. J gave up 8 bases and V 4 bases, and 12 bases lay outside the gene matches. The CDR3 DNA follows: TGTGCCAGCAGCACGTATAAAACTAGCGGGAGGGCCCATGAGCAGTTCTTC. Protein product: CASSTYKTSGRAHEQFF.

This clone appeared a few times. The chain uses TRBV5-1 and TRBJ1-2; 7 bases align to TRBD1. Germline values: CDR1 SGHRS, CDR2 YFSETQ. The CDR3 consists of 14 residues. The V segment lost 4 bases and the J segment 7 bases; nucleotides outside the gene matches: 10. The CDR3 is CASSPGTADTGYTF. CDR3 bases: TGCGCCAGCAGCCCCGGGACAGCCGACACTGGCTACACCTTC.

The rearrangement joins TRBV5-1 to TRBJ2-5; D is unresolved. Germline lookup yields CDR1 SGHRS and CDR2 YFSETQ. This CDR3 contains 11 residues. V was trimmed by 2 bases and J by 4 bases, leaving 3 bases between them. The CDR3 DNA reads as TGCGCCAGCAGCTTCCGAGAGACCCAGTACTTC. Translating gives CASSFRETQYF.

V and J are TRBV27 and TRBJ2-1; 7 nucleotides match TRBD2. This CDR3 has 15 residues. Trimming removed 0 bases from V and 8 bases from J; junction bases left unmatched: 7. CDR1 is MNHEY, CDR2 SMNVEV, per germline (reference sequence). The chain's CDR3 is CASSLSLAVKDEQFF. In DNA form, the CDR3 reads TGTGCCAGCAGTTTATCTCTAGCGGTTAAGGATGAGCAGTTCTTC.

The chain couples TRBV19 to TRBJ2-2, with 12 bases lining up with TRBD1. V lost 5 bases and J lost 6; bases outside the gene matches: 10. The germline V gene encodes CDR1 LNHDA and CDR2 SQIVND (reference sequence). This CDR3 comprises 17 residues. Written as DNA, the CDR3 is TGTGCCAGTAGTGTTGCTGCGGGACAGGGGGCCGCCGGGGAGCTGTTTTTT. Protein sequence: CASSVAAGQGAAGELFF.

This chain uses TRBV5-6 with TRBJ1-1; 7 positions agree with TRBD1. The CDR3 loop spans 13 amino acids. The V segment lost 2 bases and the J segment 3 bases; nucleotides outside the gene matches: 1. CDR1 and CDR2 from the germline V gene are SGHDT and YYEEEE. As DNA, the CDR3 is TGTGCCAGCAGCTTTGGACAGGACACTGAAGCTTTCTTT. The encoded protein is CASSFGQDTEAFF.

The V and J genes are TRBV4-2 and TRBJ2-2; D perhaps matches TRBD2 (6 bases). The CDR3 runs 16 residues. Germline-derived CDR1 and CDR2 are LGHNA and YNFKEQ. Trimming shortened V by 5 bases and J by 0 bases, and 13 bases separated the two germline ends. The CDR3 bases are TGTGCCAGCAGCGCCCGGGACTCCGCGAACACCGGGGAGCTGTTTTTT. It encodes CASSARDSANTGELFF.

Only a few counts were recorded for this clone. The V call is TRBV12-2, the J call TRBJ2-1; whether TRBD2, the table's D call, matches the DNA was not checked. TRBV12-2 is a pseudogene segment. The CDR3 is made up of 19 amino acids. The CDR3 protein is CASRLAVVAGGPFGHEQFF. The CDR3 region has the DNA TGTGCAAGTCGCTTAGCGGTGGTAGCGGGAGGGCCTTTTGGACATGAGCAGTTCTTC.

This clone was observed a single time. The chain combines TRBV30 with TRBJ1-1; D possibly corresponds to TRBD1 (6 bases). V was pared by 4 bases and J by 1 base, with 13 bases between. From germline, CDR1 is GTSNPN and CDR2 SVGIG (reference sequence). This CDR3 comprises 14 residues. The CDR3: CAWTPGRGNTEAFF. CDR3 in DNA: TGTGCCTGGACCCCTGGCAGGGGGAACACTGAAGCTTTCTTT.

This clone has just one count. The chain recombines TRBV4-3 with TRBJ1-6, with 8 bases matching TRBD1. The CDR3 extends over 15 amino acids. V trimming: 4 bases; J trimming: 8 bases; junction bases outside the gene matches: 7. CDR1 and CDR2 from the germline V gene are LGHNA and YSLEER. The CDR3 is CASSPFDRGDSPLHF. The CDR3 DNA reads as TGCGCCAGCAGCCCTTTCGACAGGGGTGATTCACCCCTCCACTTT.

This chain connects TRBV11-2 to TRBJ2-2; D is perhaps TRBD1 (5 bases). V was cut by 5 bases and J by 1 base, with 11 bases left in between. Germline assignment: CDR1 SGHAT and CDR2 FQNNGV. The CDR3 runs to 15 residues. CDR3 sequence: CASSPKTENTGELFF. DNA of the CDR3: TGTGCCAGCAGCCCGAAGACAGAGAACACCGGGGAGCTGTTTTTT.

The rearrangement joins TRBV30 to TRBJ2-1, with 7 positions matching TRBD2. The V and J ends lost 5 bases and 0 bases, in that order; junction bases with no gene match: 4. CDR3 size: 14 residues. Germline assignment: CDR1 GTSNPN and CDR2 SVGIG (reference sequence). The CDR3 region has the DNA TGTGCCTGGGTAGCGGGCCGCTCCTACAATGAGCAGTTCTTC. This encodes CAWVAGRSYNEQFF.

The chain has TRBV18 and TRBJ2-2, with D maybe TRBD2 (5 bases). V lost 0 bases, J lost 7 bases, and 12 bases lay in between. CDR3 size: 15 residues. The V gene's germline CDR1 is KGHSH and CDR2 LQKENI. The CDR3 DNA is TGTGCCAGCTCACCACCGATTCGTGCGGGCGGGGAGCTGTTTTTT. It codes for CASSPPIRAGGELFF.

The chain is built from TRBV27 and TRBJ2-1; tentative D call: TRBD2 (6 bases). The CDR3 is 17 amino acids. CDR1 MNHEY and CDR2 SMNVEV come from the germline V gene (reference sequence). The ends were cut back, 3 bases at V and 4 bases at J, with 19 bases in the middle. In DNA, the CDR3 is TGTGCCAGCAGTTTGGGAGCTAGCGACCTACCGTACAATGAGCAGTTCTTC. This codes for CASSLGASDLPYNEQFF.

The rearrangement joins TRBV10-1 to TRBJ2-3; a possible D gene is TRBD2 (6 bases). CDR1 is WNHNN and CDR2 is SYGVQD in the germline V gene (reference sequence). The CDR3 length is 13 residues. V was cut by 2 bases and J by 3 bases, with 6 bases left in between. The chain's CDR3 is CASSEAGTDTQYF. The CDR3 DNA follows: TGCGCCAGCAGTGAGGCGGGGACAGATACGCAGTATTTT.